The TCR beta chain under discussion was sequenced for a study of human T cells and chemical hapten exposure. On the study more broadly: For the roughly 24-week duration of the study, patients were given weekly doses of diphenylcyclopropenone on the scalp. Yields of TCR per sample differed, chiefly owing to small differences in pooled library volume. Findings and caveats of the study: DPC sensitization did not alter TCRs above 1 in 1000 frequency.

Documented time point: pre-sensitization, week 0. The treatment here: therapeutic diphenylcyclopropenone sensitization with weekly scalp DPC. Of note for this clonotype: No antigen is known for it.

Individual cDNA molecules each carried unique molecular identifiers attached by the library. TCRdb re-called the RACE reads through MiXCR, storing one row per CDR3 protein. The profile shows 190,000 or so distinct CDR3 sequences, approximately 31% of them singletons. The CDR3 runs 13 residues. V dropped 3 bases and J dropped 4 bases, with 7 bases sitting between them. Germline lookup yields CDR1 MNHEY and CDR2 SVGAGI. The source material was whole blood, sampled in connection with sensitization to the hapten diphenylcyclopropenone (DPC). The sequence derives from a woman in her twenties or thirties with alopecia areata. Some clones in this sample may be carry-over from other donors' samples. V and J are TRBV6-5 and TRBJ2-1; weak D call: TRBD1 (6 bases). CDR3 residues: CASSYGQYNEQFF. CDR3 DNA sequence: TGTGCCAGCAGTTATGGACAGTACAATGAGCAGTTCTTC.